The 18 T cell receptor beta chains reported below all come from one sample, sequenced in a study of blood T cell repertoires in COVID-19 (dated by TCRdb to 2020 to 2021). Library creation used the immunoSEQ multiplex PCR assay. TCRdb mirrors the immuneACCESS table, restricted to in-frame sequences. Some clones are absent from its copies; in checked studies, under half trace to an unresolved V gene, and the reason for the others is unknown. The sample yields roughly 180,000 clones; approximately 88% were counted once. The ten largest clones capture roughly 7.2% of the sample. Sequencing was performed on peripheral blood. Receptor source: a middle-aged woman with COVID-19, enrolled during active disease.

About this clone: The junction differs from germline at one of its ends, possibly a read error. The V gene is TRBV27, the J gene TRBJ2-1, with D maybe TRBD1 (5 bases). CDR1 is MNHEY and CDR2 is SMNVEV in the germline V gene (reference sequence). The CDR3 covers 14 residues. For the CDR3, the DNA is TGTGCCAGCAGTTTACAGGGATACTACACTGAGCAGTTCTTC. This translates into CASSLQGYYTEQFF.

The gene calls are TRBV7-6 and TRBJ2-6, with D maybe TRBD1 (6 bases). V lost 3 bases, J lost 1 base, and 13 bases lay in between. Looked up from germline, CDR1 is SGHVS and CDR2 is FNYEAQ. This CDR3 is 17 amino acids long. The CDR3 DNA reads as TGTGCCAGCAGCTTCGCACAGGGTGGTTCTGGGGCCAACGTCCTGACTTTC. Its translation is CASSFAQGGSGANVLTF.

The rearrangement uses TRBV7-9 and TRBJ1-5; 8 bases line up with TRBD1. Germline V gene sequence: CDR1 SEHNR, CDR2 FQNEAQ (reference sequence). The CDR3 extends over 16 amino acids. Losses at the gene ends were 5 bases for V and 3 bases for J; bases not matched to a gene: 9. As DNA, the CDR3 is TGTGCCAGCAGCCGATTAGGGACAGGCTCCAATCAGCCCCAGCATTTT. Protein product: CASSRLGTGSNQPQHF.

The V call is TRBV11-3, the J call TRBJ2-1; D is perhaps TRBD2 (6 bases). V dropped 5 bases and J dropped 9 bases, with 14 bases sitting between them. This CDR3 region has 13 residues. Germline values: CDR1 SGHNT, CDR2 YENEEA. The CDR3 region is CASSPLGLVEQFF. CDR3 nucleotide sequence: TGTGCCAGCAGCCCCTTGGGACTGGTTGAGCAGTTCTTC.

The V gene is TRBV27, the J gene TRBJ2-3, with 7 nucleotides matching TRBD1. V lost 2 bases to trimming and J lost 2 bases; unmatched junction nucleotides: 13. There are 18 residues in the CDR3. CDR1 is MNHEY and CDR2 is SMNVEV in the germline V gene (reference sequence). In DNA, the CDR3 is TGTGCCAGCAGTTTAAGGGACAGCAAGCACAAACACACAGATACGCAGTATTTT. It is translated as CASSLRDSKHKHTDTQYF.

V and J are TRBV28 and TRBJ1-6, with 7 nucleotides matching TRBD1. V shed 6 bases and J 8 bases; nucleotides not matched to a gene: 7. Germline CDR1 MDHEN, CDR2 SYDVKM. The CDR3 has 14 amino acids. For the CDR3, the DNA is TGTGCCAGCAGCGCCCGGGACAGCTATTCACCCCTCCACTTT. This gives the protein CASSARDSYSPLHF.

The chain carries TRBV23-1 and TRBJ2-5; D ambiguous. TRBV23-1 is an ORF for which the function is uncertain. The CDR3 consists of 16 residues. Trimming cost V 0 bases and J 0 bases, with 11 bases left between them. The CDR3 DNA follows: TGCGCCAGCAGTCAATCTTGCGGCACATACCAAGAGACCCAGTACTTC. Translating gives CASSQSCGTYQETQYF.

The rearrangement links TRBV3-1 (or the pseudogene TRBV3-2) to TRBJ2-7, with D unclear. The CDR3 loop spans 14 amino acids. The germline V gene has CDR1 LGHDT and CDR2 YNNKEL (reference sequence). Trimming shortened V by 4 bases and J by 2 bases, and 12 bases separated the two germline ends. In DNA, the CDR3 is TGTGCCAGCAGCCCCATGAGAATGCCCTACGAGCAGTACTTC. Protein sequence: CASSPMRMPYEQYF.

The chain joins TRBV15 to TRBJ2-1, with D tentatively TRBD2 (5 bases). Germline values: CDR1 LNHNV, CDR2 YYDKDF (reference sequence). Trimming pared 0 bases from V and 5 bases from J, leaving 11 bases between. The CDR3 runs to 15 residues. CDR3 DNA sequence: TGTGCCACCAGCAGAGACGGGCGGCGGGACAATGAGCAGTTCTTC. It encodes CATSRDGRRDNEQFF.

V gene TRBV5-5 combines with J gene TRBJ2-2; D gene unclear. This CDR3 comprises 15 residues. Germline V gene lookup returns CDR1 SGHKS and CDR2 YYEKEE (reference sequence). V lost 6 bases and J lost 4, with 16 bases in between. This CDR3 is CASILRPASTGELFF. For the CDR3, the DNA is TGTGCCAGCATCCTGAGGCCAGCCAGCACCGGGGAGCTGTTTTTT.

The chain combines TRBV14 with TRBJ2-2; D call uncertain. Trimming left V 1 base short and J 3 bases short, with 9 bases between. This CDR3 region has 15 residues. CDR1 and CDR2 (germline): SGHDN, FVKESK. For the CDR3, the DNA is TGTGCCAGCAGCCAAGTTATGGCCTACACCGGGGAGCTGTTTTTT. This encodes CASSQVMAYTGELFF.

The chain carries TRBV19 and TRBJ2-2, with 8 nucleotides matching TRBD1. This CDR3 has 18 residues. Germline CDR1 and CDR2: LNHDA and SQIVND (reference sequence). With V trimmed by 9 bases and J by 0 bases, 15 bases remained unmatched. The CDR3 reads CASNLLWDRSANTGELFF. Written as DNA, the CDR3 is TGTGCCAGCAATTTATTGTGGGACAGGAGTGCGAACACCGGGGAGCTGTTTTTT.

This clone was observed a few times. Germline is not matched at one junction end, which may reflect a read error. The J gene is TRBJ2-7, the V gene TRBV5-1; 10 nucleotides align to TRBD2. Germline assignment: CDR1 SGHRS and CDR2 YFSETQ. The CDR3 runs to 16 residues. This CDR3 reads CASSLGSGRIGHEQYF. For the CDR3, the DNA is TGCGCCAGCAGTTTGGGTAGCGGGAGGATCGGGCACGAGCAGTACTTC.

V usage is TRBV25-1 and J usage is TRBJ2-5; TRBD2 might be the D (6 bases). From germline, CDR1 is MGHDK and CDR2 SYGVNS. Trimming took off 1 base at V and 2 bases at J, with 11 bases between the two ends. CDR3 size: 15 residues. CDR3 sequence (DNA): TGTGCCAGCAGTGAATTAGGGACTGCTCAAGAGACCCAGTACTTC. Translating gives CASSELGTAQETQYF.

The chain recombines TRBV5-1 with TRBJ1-2; TRBD1 agrees at 8 bases. Germline V gene sequence: CDR1 SGHRS, CDR2 YFSETQ. The CDR3 is 16 amino acids. The junction had 9 bases not matched to a gene; V was cut back by 2 bases and J by 3 bases. The CDR3 DNA follows: TGCGCCAGCAGCTTCGGACAGGGCGGTTCGGACTATGGCTACACCTTC. Residues: CASSFGQGGSDYGYTF.

The V gene is TRBV18, the J gene TRBJ1-2; 7 bases are a match to TRBD1. Germline V gives CDR1 KGHSH, CDR2 LQKENI. CDR3 length equals 15 residues. With V trimmed by 3 bases and J by 6 bases, 10 bases remained unmatched. The CDR3 here is CASSPRTSTGNGYTF. CDR3 bases: TGTGCCAGCTCACCCAGGACGTCGACAGGGAATGGCTACACCTTC.

The rearrangement joins TRBV6-5 to TRBJ2-1; 9 bases align to TRBD1. Germline CDR1 and CDR2: MNHEY and SVGAGI. V dropped 8 bases and J dropped 8; count of bases not matched to a gene: 13. The CDR3 extends over 15 amino acids. In DNA, the CDR3 is TGTGCCAGCCGGTCTCCCGGGACAGGGTGGCATGAGCAGTTCTTC. This codes for CASRSPGTGWHEQFF.

The sample holds a few counts of this clone. This chain connects TRBV7-9 to TRBJ2-7; weak D call: TRBD2 (5 bases). Germline assignment: CDR1 SEHNR and CDR2 FQNEAQ (reference sequence). Trimming removed 5 bases from V and 6 bases from J, with 11 bases in between. The CDR3 length is 12 residues. The CDR3 DNA sequence: TGTGCCAGCAGCCGGTCGGACTTCGAGCAGTACTTC. This encodes CASSRSDFEQYF.